The 8 T cell receptor beta chains reported below all come from one sample, sequenced in a study of blood T cell repertoires in COVID-19. Method: immunoSEQ multiplex PCR; TCRdb's copy keeps in-frame clones and lacks some. The repertoire consists of around 100,000 clones, with approximately 78% occurring once and the leading ten covering roughly 7.7%. The material sequenced was peripheral blood. The receptor set was obtained from a man between 70 and 80 years old with acute or convalescent COVID-19.

The genes are TRBV9 and TRBJ2-1; D possibly corresponds to TRBD1 (7 bases). Trimming removed 4 bases at V and 5 bases at J, with 19 bases between. CDR1 and CDR2 (germline): SGDLS, YYNGEE. CDR3 length: 16 amino acids. This CDR3 is CASSSSGGGVDNEQFF. The DNA for the CDR3 is TGTGCCAGCAGCTCTTCAGGAGGGGGCGTGGACAATGAGCAGTTCTTC.

Notes on this clone: Germline is not matched at one junction end, which may reflect a read error. The chain recombines TRBV5-4 with TRBJ2-7, with TRBD1 matching over 9 bases. CDR3 length equals 13 residues. Looked up from germline, CDR1 is SGHNT and CDR2 is YYREEE (reference sequence). The CDR3 bases are TGTGCCAGCATCGGTGGAACAGGGGGCAAATCGGACTTC. It encodes CASIGGTGGKSDF.

This rearrangement joins TRBV6-5 to TRBJ1-5; 7 bases are a match to TRBD1. Trimming removed 6 bases from V and 4 bases from J; junction bases left unmatched: 9. This CDR3 is 15 amino acids long. Germline-derived CDR1 and CDR2 are MNHEY and SVGAGI. The CDR3 DNA reads TGTGCCAGCAGCCACAGGGGTGCGGGGAATCAGCCCCAGCATTTT. It translates to CASSHRGAGNQPQHF.

The sample holds one count of this clone. This chain uses TRBV19 with TRBJ2-1, with a tentative D call TRBD1 (6 bases). The germline gives CDR1 LNHDA, CDR2 SQIVND (reference sequence). Deletions cut 5 bases from V and 8 bases from J, with 13 bases between. The CDR3 loop spans 13 amino acids. CDR3 DNA: TGTGCCAGTAGTCTCGGACAGTCCTATGAGCAGTTCTTC. Its translation: CASSLGQSYEQFF. Variable domain in full (rest from reference TRBV19 and TRBJ2-1): DGGITQSPKYLFRKEGQNVTLSCEQNLNHDAMYWYRQDPGQGLRLIYYSQIVNDFQKGDIAEGYSVSREKKESFPLTVTSAQKNPTAFYLCASSLGQSYEQFFGPGTRLTVL.

This sequence joins TRBV9 and TRBJ2-2, with TRBD1 as a possible D gene (5 bases). Germline V lookup: CDR1 SGDLS, CDR2 YYNGEE. CDR3 length: 16 amino acids. Trimming shortened V by 1 base and J by 0 bases, and 10 bases separated the two germline ends. The CDR3 here is CASSVKGNSNTGELFF. The DNA of the CDR3 is TGTGCCAGCAGCGTAAAGGGGAACTCGAACACCGGGGAGCTGTTTTTT.

This sequence joins TRBV29-1 and TRBJ2-1, with 10 nucleotides matching TRBD2. Trimming at V came to 5 bases and at J to 3 bases, leaving 7 bases not matched to a gene. Germline CDR1 and CDR2: SQVTM and ANQGSEA. The CDR3 length is 15 residues. CDR3 sequence (DNA): TGCAGCGTTACCGCCGGACTAGCGGTCTACAATGAGCAGTTCTTC. Its translation is CSVTAGLAVYNEQFF.

J is TRBJ2-2 and V is TRBV5-1, with TRBD2 as a possible D gene (6 bases). The germline V gene encodes CDR1 SGHRS and CDR2 YFSETQ. V dropped 3 bases and J dropped 6 bases, with 18 bases sitting between them. The length of the CDR3 is 16 residues. The CDR3 loop is CASSSGSSSAPGELFF. As DNA, the CDR3 is TGCGCCAGCAGCTCGGGGTCCTCTAGCGCCCCCGGGGAGCTGTTTTTT.

This sequence joins TRBV6-5 and TRBJ1-2; TRBD1 might be the D (6 bases). V lost 7 bases to trimming and J lost 2 bases, with 14 bases between them. CDR1 and CDR2 (germline): MNHEY, SVGAGI. The CDR3 loop spans 14 amino acids. DNA of the CDR3: TGTGCCAGCACCAAAACAGGGTCCAACTATGGCTACACCTTC. It translates to CASTKTGSNYGYTF.